The T cell receptor beta chain under discussion was sequenced for a study of blood T cell repertoires in COVID-19. Study-level background: Samples taken during acute and convalescent COVID-19 were collected in the United States, Italy and Spain.

Original handling: Amplification of reference gene primers was used by the study to estimate nucleated cell counts. The assay was immunoSEQ multiplex PCR, and TCRdb's table has in-frame clones only and misses some. V, J and clone size are taken as reported in that table, and D and trimming were inferred from the DNA itself. Of 250,000 or so clones listed, nearly 90% are singletons. Germline assignment: CDR1 SGHKS and CDR2 YYEKEE (reference sequence). V dropped 0 bases and J dropped 3; count of bases not matched to a gene: 4. The CDR3 totals 15 residues. The rearrangement joins TRBV5-5 to TRBJ2-7, with 9 bases fitting TRBD2. The material sequenced was peripheral blood. This clonotype was sampled from a woman in her thirties with acute or convalescent COVID-19. CDR3 loop: CASSLVLAGYYEQYF. The CDR3 coding sequence is TGTGCCAGCAGCTTGGTCCTAGCGGGATACTACGAGCAGTACTTC.